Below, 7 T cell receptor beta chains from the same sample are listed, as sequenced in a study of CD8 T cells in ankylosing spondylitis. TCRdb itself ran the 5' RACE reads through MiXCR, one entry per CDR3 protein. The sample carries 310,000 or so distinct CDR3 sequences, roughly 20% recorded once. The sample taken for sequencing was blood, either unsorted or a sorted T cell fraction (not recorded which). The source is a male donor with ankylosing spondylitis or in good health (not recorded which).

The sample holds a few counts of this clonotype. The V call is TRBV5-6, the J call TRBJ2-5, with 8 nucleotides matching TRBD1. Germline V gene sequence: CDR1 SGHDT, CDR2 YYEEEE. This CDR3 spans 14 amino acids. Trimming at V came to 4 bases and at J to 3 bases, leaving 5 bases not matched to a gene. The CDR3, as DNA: TGTGCCAGCAGCCCCCCGACAGGGGAAGAGACCCAGTACTTC. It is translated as CASSPPTGEETQYF. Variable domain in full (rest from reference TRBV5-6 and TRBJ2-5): DAGVTQSPTHLIKTRGQQVTLRCSPKSGHDTVSWYQQALGQGPQFIFQYYEEEERQRGNFPDRFSGHQFPNYSSELNVNALLLGDSALYLCASSPPTGEETQYFGPGTRLLVL.

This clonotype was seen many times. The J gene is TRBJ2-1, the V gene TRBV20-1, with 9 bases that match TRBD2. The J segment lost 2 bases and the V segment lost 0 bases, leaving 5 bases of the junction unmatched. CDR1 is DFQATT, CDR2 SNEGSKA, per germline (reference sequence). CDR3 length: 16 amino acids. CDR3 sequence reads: CSARDLSGRTYNEQFF. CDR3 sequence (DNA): TGCAGTGCTAGAGATCTCAGCGGGAGGACCTACAATGAGCAGTTCTTC.

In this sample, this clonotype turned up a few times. CDR3 residues: CASRSGQGVSGELFF. DNA of the CDR3: TGTGCCAGCCGCTCGGGACAGGGGGTGTCCGGGGAGCTGTTTTTT. The rearrangement joins TRBV6-1 to TRBJ2-2; 11 positions match TRBD1. CDR1 and CDR2 (germline): MNHNS, SASEGT. V was pared by 8 bases and J by 6 bases, with 8 bases of the junction left unmatched. CDR3 size: 15 residues.

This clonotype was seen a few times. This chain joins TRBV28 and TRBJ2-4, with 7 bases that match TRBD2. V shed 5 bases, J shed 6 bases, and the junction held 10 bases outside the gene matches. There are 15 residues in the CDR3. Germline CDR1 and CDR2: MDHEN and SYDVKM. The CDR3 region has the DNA TGTGCCAGCAGTCCCAATTTGGGGGGGGGAAACATTCAGTACTTC. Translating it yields CASSPNLGGGNIQYF.

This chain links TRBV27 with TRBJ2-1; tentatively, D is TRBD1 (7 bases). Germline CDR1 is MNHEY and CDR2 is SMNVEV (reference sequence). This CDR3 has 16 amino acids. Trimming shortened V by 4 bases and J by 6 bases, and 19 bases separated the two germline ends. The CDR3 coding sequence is TGTGCCAGCAGTTCAGGGGCTGGAGGGGGCCTCAATGAGCAGTTCTTC. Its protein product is CASSSGAGGGLNEQFF.

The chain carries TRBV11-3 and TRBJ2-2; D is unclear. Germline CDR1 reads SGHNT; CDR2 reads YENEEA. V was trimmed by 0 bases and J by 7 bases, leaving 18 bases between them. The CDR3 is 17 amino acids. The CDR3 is CASSLDQLARWSGELFF. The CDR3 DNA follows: TGTGCCAGCAGCTTAGATCAGTTGGCCCGGTGGAGCGGGGAGCTGTTTTTT.

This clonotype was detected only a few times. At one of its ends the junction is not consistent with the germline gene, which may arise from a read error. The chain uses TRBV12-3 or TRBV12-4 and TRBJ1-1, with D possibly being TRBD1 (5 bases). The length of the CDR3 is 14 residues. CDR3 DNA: TGTGCCAGCAGGTTAGGGACTGTGAACACTGAAGCTTTCTTT. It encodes CASRLGTVNTEAFF.